This T cell receptor (beta chain) was found in a study of beta chain features in type 1 diabetes. CDR1 and CDR2 (germline): GTSNPN, SVGIG (reference sequence). The CDR3 is 13 residues long. Trimming removed 0 bases from V and 8 bases from J, with 13 bases in between. This clone was seen a handful of times. Isolated RNA was reverse transcribed in full, so expressed TCRB transcripts were sequenced. Sequenced by immunoSEQ multiplex PCR; TCRdb stores in-frame clones only, minus some. The data contain some 220,000 clones, approximately 10% of them singletons. The sequence was obtained from a man in his late teens or twenties in good health. The rearrangement uses TRBV30 and TRBJ1-2, with TRBD1 as a possible D gene (6 bases). Input material: central memory CD4+ T cells from blood. The CDR3 bases are TGTGCCTGGAGTGTACAGGGTCGTGACGGCTACACCTTC. Translation: CAWSVQGRDGYTF.